These 32 T cell receptor beta chains originate from one sample sequenced in a study of radiotherapy plus CTLA-4 blockade in lung cancer. Repertoires were generated with immunoSEQ multiplex PCR, while TCRdb's copy carries only in-frame clones and drops some. This table has 65,000 to 85,000 clones, around 69% appearing once. This sample comprised peripheral blood, obtained from a patient treated with radiotherapy plus ipilimumab. These receptors were obtained from a human donor with non-small cell lung cancer whose response to radiotherapy plus ipilimumab could not be evaluated. Some clones in this sample may be carry-over from other donors' samples.

The chain has TRBV27 and TRBJ2-1; 9 bases match TRBD1. CDR3 length equals 13 residues. The V gene end was trimmed by 10 bases and the J gene end by 3 bases; junction bases not matched to a gene: 4. The germline V gene has CDR1 MNHEY and CDR2 SMNVEV (reference sequence). CDR3 sequence (DNA): TGTGCCACCGGGACAGGGCACTACAATGAGCAGTTCTTC. It yields the protein CATGTGHYNEQFF.

The chain employs TRBV10-3 and TRBJ1-6; a weak D match, TRBD1 (6 bases). The CDR3 consists of 16 residues. V was clipped by 0 bases and J by 5 bases, with 11 bases between them. Germline V gives CDR1 ENHRY, CDR2 SYGVKD. The CDR3 sequence is CAISESGGGNNSPLHF. The CDR3 DNA follows: TGTGCCATCAGTGAGTCAGGGGGAGGGAATAATTCACCCCTCCACTTT.

V gene TRBV14 combines with J gene TRBJ2-1; D might be TRBD2 (6 bases). CDR1 and CDR2 from the germline V gene are SGHDN and FVKESK. V was trimmed by 5 bases and J by 9 bases, leaving 17 bases between them. The CDR3 extends over 14 amino acids. The CDR3 DNA reads TGTGCCAGCAGCAACGTGGGGAGGTCGGGTGAGCAGTTCTTC. This encodes CASSNVGRSGEQFF.

Ten or more counts support this clone. The rearrangement links TRBV7-9 to TRBJ2-7; 7 positions match TRBD1. Germline CDR1 SEHNR, CDR2 FQNEAQ (reference sequence). The CDR3 totals 12 residues. V lost 4 bases and J lost 6; bases outside the gene matches: 3. The CDR3 DNA is TGTGCCAGCAGCTCATACAGGGGCGAGCAGTACTTC. Encoded protein: CASSSYRGEQYF.

The rearrangement joins TRBV5-6 to TRBJ1-1; D is perhaps TRBD1 (5 bases). The ends were cut back, 1 base at V and 5 bases at J, with 9 bases in the middle. Germline-derived CDR1 and CDR2 are SGHDT and YYEEEE. The CDR3 runs 13 residues. The DNA of the CDR3 is TGTGCCAGCAGCTTGAGGGGAGGGACTGAAGCTTTCTTT. As protein: CASSLRGGTEAFF.

The rearrangement links TRBV19 to TRBJ2-6; tentatively, D is TRBD2 (6 bases). Germline values: CDR1 LNHDA, CDR2 SQIVND (reference sequence). Trimming left V 6 bases short and J 2 bases short, with 11 bases between. This CDR3 contains 15 residues. This chain's CDR3 is CASSSSGAGANVLTF. CDR3 coding DNA: TGTGCCAGTAGCTCCTCGGGGGCTGGGGCCAACGTCCTGACTTTC.

This clone is labeled as medium-sized. The chain is built from TRBV6-6 and TRBJ1-3; 8 bases map to TRBD1. This CDR3 is 14 amino acids long. CDR1 is MNHNY, CDR2 SVGAGI, per germline (reference sequence). The trim removed 10 bases at V and 4 bases at J, leaving 9 bases unmatched. In nucleotides, the CDR3 is TGTGCCACCGATAGGACAGGGAACGGAAACACCATATATTTT. This gives the protein CATDRTGNGNTIYF.

The V and J genes are TRBV9 and TRBJ2-5, with 9 bases that match TRBD1. This CDR3 region has 14 residues. CDR1 is SGDLS, CDR2 YYNGEE, per germline. V dropped 4 bases and J dropped 5; count of bases not matched to a gene: 6. The CDR3 sequence is CASSPGQGRETQYF. CDR3 nucleotides: TGTGCCAGCAGCCCGGGACAGGGAAGGGAGACCCAGTACTTC.

V gene TRBV28 combines with J gene TRBJ2-7, with 11 bases that match TRBD2. The V gene end was trimmed by 1 base and the J gene end by 10 bases; junction bases not matched to a gene: 6. Per the germline V gene, CDR1 is MDHEN and CDR2 is SYDVKM. This CDR3 has 14 amino acids. Written as DNA, the CDR3 is TGTGCCAGCAGTTTATCGGTTAGCGGGGGGGACCAGTACTTC. As protein: CASSLSVSGGDQYF.

The table lists this clone with a few counts. V usage is TRBV7-2 and J usage is TRBJ1-2, with a weak D call TRBD1 (5 bases). Germline lookup yields CDR1 SGHTA and CDR2 FQGNSA. The CDR3 extends over 13 amino acids. With 5 bases removed from V and 6 bases from J, the gap between germline ends came to 13 bases. In DNA, the CDR3 is TGTGCCAGCAGCCCACACCTCAGGGATGGCTACACCTTC. It is translated as CASSPHLRDGYTF. Complete variable domain (other parts from reference TRBV7-2 and TRBJ1-2): GAGVSQSPSNKVTEKGKDVELRCDPISGHTALYWYRQSLGQGLEFLIYFQGNSAPDKSGLPSDRFSAERTGGSVSTLTIQRTQQEDSAVYLCASSPHLRDGYTFGSGTRLTVV.

The rearrangement links TRBV2 to TRBJ1-1, with D possibly being TRBD1 (5 bases). V lost 3 bases to trimming and J lost 4 bases, with 12 bases between them. The germline V gene encodes CDR1 SNHLY and CDR2 FYNNEI. The CDR3 sequence is 14 residues long. The CDR3 spells CASSEYRLSTEAFF. The CDR3 DNA follows: TGTGCCAGCAGTGAGTACAGGCTGTCCACTGAAGCTTTCTTT.

This chain connects TRBV28 to TRBJ2-7, with a possible D match to TRBD2 (5 bases). The CDR3 contains 15 residues. Germline lookup yields CDR1 MDHEN and CDR2 SYDVKM. The V and J ends lost 3 bases and 0 bases respectively, with 12 bases between them. This CDR3 reads CASSFRGWSSYEQYF. In DNA form, the CDR3 reads TGTGCCAGCAGTTTCCGCGGGTGGAGCTCCTACGAGCAGTACTTC.

The V gene is TRBV7-2, the J gene TRBJ2-2; TRBD1 is a possible D gene (6 bases). The V gene lost 5 bases and the J gene lost 4 bases, with 17 bases spanning the gap. CDR3 size: 16 residues. Germline loops: CDR1 SGHTA, CDR2 FQGNSA. CDR3 in amino acids: CASSAQGGSTTGELFF. The CDR3 DNA sequence: TGTGCCAGCAGCGCCCAAGGGGGATCGACCACCGGGGAGCTGTTTTTT.

The chain joins TRBV15 to TRBJ1-6, with 8 bases matching TRBD1. The ends lost 5 bases at V and 7 bases at J; junction bases unmatched: 10. CDR3 size: 16 residues. Germline-derived CDR1 and CDR2 are LNHNV and YYDKDF (reference sequence). The CDR3 DNA is TGTGCCACCAGCCCGACAGGGGCCCCTTGGAATTCACCCCTCCACTTT. This translates into CATSPTGAPWNSPLHF.

The chain uses TRBV18 and TRBJ1-2; TRBD1 matches 8 bases. This CDR3 has 14 residues. Germline assignment: CDR1 KGHSH and CDR2 LQKENI. Losses at the gene ends were 6 bases for V and 6 bases for J; bases not matched to a gene: 9. The CDR3: CASSPDRESHGYTF. As DNA, the CDR3 is TGTGCCAGCTCGCCGGACAGGGAAAGCCATGGCTACACCTTC.

This clone was detected only once. The chain's CDR3 is CASERDRVNQPQHF. The CDR3 nucleotides are TGTGCCAGCGAGCGAGACAGGGTCAATCAGCCCCAGCATTTT. J is TRBJ1-5 and V is TRBV6-1, with 7 nucleotides matching TRBD1. The CDR3 covers 14 residues. Per germline, CDR1 MNHNS and CDR2 SASEGT. After removal of 8 bases from V and 3 bases from J, the junction contained 7 bases not matched to a gene.

This clone has just a few counts. The chain recombines TRBV4-1 with TRBJ1-4; D possibly corresponds to TRBD1 (6 bases). CDR3 size: 13 residues. The V gene's germline CDR1 is MGHRA and CDR2 YSYEKL. V lost 6 bases and J lost 7, with 12 bases in between. The DNA for the CDR3 is TGCGCCAGCAGTGGGGGGGGCGGTGAAAAACTGTTTTTT. Amino acids: CASSGGGGEKLFF.

This chain links TRBV5-4 with TRBJ2-7, with a possible D match to TRBD1 (8 bases). CDR1 is SGHNT, CDR2 YYREEE, per germline (reference sequence). Trimming took off 4 bases at V and 2 bases at J, with 13 bases between the two ends. CDR3 length: 14 residues. The chain's CDR3 is CASSNRGGPYEQYF. The CDR3 coding sequence is TGTGCCAGCAGCAACAGGGGGGGTCCCTACGAGCAGTACTTC.

The V and J genes are TRBV7-2 and TRBJ1-5; perhaps TRBD1 as D (5 bases). CDR1 is SGHTA, CDR2 FQGNSA, per germline. This CDR3 contains 13 residues. The ends were cut back, 11 bases at V and 5 bases at J, with 16 bases in the middle. The CDR3: CAGARFGDQPQHF. In DNA form, the CDR3 reads TGTGCCGGGGCAAGATTCGGTGATCAGCCCCAGCATTTT.

For the CDR3, the DNA is TGTGCCAGCAGTTACGGGACAGGGGGTGAAAAACTGTTTTTT. This gives the protein CASSYGTGGEKLFF. V gene TRBV6-5 combines with J gene TRBJ1-4; 11 positions agree with TRBD1. V dropped 2 bases and J dropped 7; count of bases not matched to a gene: 0. Per germline, CDR1 MNHEY and CDR2 SVGAGI. This CDR3 comprises 14 residues.

This rearrangement joins TRBV5-1 to TRBJ1-2; 9 bases align to TRBD1. The CDR3 loop spans 15 amino acids. Per germline, CDR1 SGHRS and CDR2 YFSETQ. Unmatched junction bases numbered 3, after V lost 3 bases and J lost 0 bases. The CDR3 loop is CASSWTGASNYGYTF. The CDR3 nucleotides read TGCGCCAGCAGCTGGACAGGGGCCTCTAACTATGGCTACACCTTC. The full variable domain, rest sourced from reference TRBV5-1 and TRBJ1-2, is KAGVTQTPRYLIKTRGQQVTLSCSPISGHRSVSWYQQTPGQGLQFLFEYFSETQRNKGNFPGRFSGRQFSNSRSEMNVSTLELGDSALYLCASSWTGASNYGYTFGSGTRLTVV.

V gene TRBV6-5 combines with J gene TRBJ2-5; 8 bases match TRBD2. Looked up from germline, CDR1 is MNHEY and CDR2 is SVGAGI. Germline trimming cut 1 base from V and 4 bases from J; bases unmatched to any gene: 5. The CDR3 extends over 15 amino acids. The DNA for the CDR3 is TGTGCCAGCAGTTACTTTGCGGCGGGGGGAGAGACCCAGTACTTC. Protein: CASSYFAAGGETQYF.

The V gene is TRBV7-9, the J gene TRBJ2-3; D uncertain. Germline V CDR1 and CDR2: SEHNR, FQNEAQ (reference sequence). The CDR3 is 15 amino acids. V was clipped by 5 bases and J by 4 bases, with 16 bases between them. DNA for the CDR3: TGTGCCAGCAGCCAACGACTTGGGTTGGCAGATACGCAGTATTTT. Translated, it gives CASSQRLGLADTQYF.

The chain recombines TRBV10-3 with TRBJ1-2; TRBD1 matches at 10 bases. Germline-derived CDR1 and CDR2 are ENHRY and SYGVKD. The V gene end was trimmed by 6 bases and the J gene end by 3 bases; junction bases not matched to a gene: 4. The CDR3 sequence is 14 residues long. Here the CDR3 reads CAISWTGGDYGYTF. CDR3 nucleotide sequence: TGTGCCATCAGCTGGACAGGGGGGGACTATGGCTACACCTTC.

This rearrangement joins TRBV5-6 to TRBJ2-3, with 9 nucleotides matching TRBD2. This CDR3 is 16 amino acids long. Trimming at V came to 0 bases and at J to 2 bases, leaving 4 bases not matched to a gene. CDR1 is SGHDT, CDR2 YYEEEE, per germline. CDR3 sequence: CASSLALAGITDTQYF. In DNA, the CDR3 is TGTGCCAGCAGCTTGGCCCTAGCGGGGATCACAGATACGCAGTATTTT. Variable domain in full (rest from reference TRBV5-6 and TRBJ2-3): DAGVTQSPTHLIKTRGQQVTLRCSPKSGHDTVSWYQQALGQGPQFIFQYYEEEERQRGNFPDRFSGHQFPNYSSELNVNALLLGDSALYLCASSLALAGITDTQYFGPGTRLTVL.

By share of the sample, this clone is medium-sized. The chain is built from TRBV4-1 and TRBJ1-5; perhaps TRBD1 as D (5 bases). This CDR3 region has 15 residues. Looked up from germline, CDR1 is MGHRA and CDR2 is YSYEKL. Trimming cost V 3 bases and J 0 bases, with 9 bases left between them. The CDR3 nucleotides are TGCGCCAGCAGCCAGACAGCTTATAGCAATCAGCCCCAGCATTTT. It specifies CASSQTAYSNQPQHF.

Details on this clone: The same CDR3 also results from other DNA sequences found in this sample. The CDR3 is CASSYLTENTEAFF. The CDR3 nucleotides are TGTGCCAGCAGTTACTTGACAGAGAACACTGAAGCTTTCTTT. This sequence joins TRBV6-5 and TRBJ1-1; D may be TRBD1 (5 bases). V lost 1 base and J lost 1, with 7 bases in between. Germline V CDR1 and CDR2: MNHEY, SVGAGI. This CDR3 spans 14 amino acids.

This chain joins TRBV29-1 and TRBJ2-3; 9 nucleotides line up with TRBD1. This CDR3 region has 14 residues. In germline, CDR1 is SQVTM, CDR2 ANQGSEA. The junction had 4 bases not matched to a gene; V was cut back by 6 bases and J by 0 bases. The CDR3 bases are TGCAGCGTACAGGGGGCGTTTAGCACAGATACGCAGTATTTT. Translation gives CSVQGAFSTDTQYF.

The chain joins TRBV5-5 to TRBJ1-1; TRBD1 might be the D (5 bases). The CDR3 has 17 amino acids. Germline values: CDR1 SGHKS, CDR2 YYEKEE (reference sequence). The V end was cut by 6 bases, the J end by 1 base, with 22 bases between. CDR3 sequence reads: CASTSGRQGLWNTEAFF. The CDR3 DNA reads as TGTGCCAGCACCTCCGGACGTCAGGGTCTTTGGAACACTGAAGCTTTCTTT.

The chain is built from TRBV6-5 and TRBJ1-5; D is ambiguous. The CDR3 has 12 amino acids. The ends were cut back, 5 bases at V and 7 bases at J, with 9 bases in the middle. CDR1 and CDR2 (germline): MNHEY, SVGAGI. The CDR3 DNA sequence: TGTGCCAGCAGTGAGGGAGTACAGCCCCAGCATTTT. Translation gives CASSEGVQPQHF.

This clone was picked up a small number of times. The V gene is TRBV19, the J gene TRBJ2-2; D might be TRBD1 (6 bases). The CDR3 has 15 amino acids. Germline CDR1 reads LNHDA; CDR2 reads SQIVND (reference sequence). Trimming shortened V by 4 bases and J by 4 bases, and 13 bases separated the two germline ends. As DNA, the CDR3 is TGTGCCAGTAGTAGGGGACAAATGGCCACCGGGGAGCTGTTTTTT. Its translation is CASSRGQMATGELFF.

The J gene is TRBJ2-5, the V gene TRBV19, with 10 bases fitting TRBD1. After removal of 5 bases from V and 4 bases from J, the junction contained 4 bases not matched to a gene. This CDR3 has 14 amino acids. Germline CDR1 and CDR2: LNHDA and SQIVND (reference sequence). The CDR3 DNA reads TGTGCCAGTAGTTCTGGACAGGGGGGAGAGACCCAGTACTTC. Protein product: CASSSGQGGETQYF.